Given below is one T cell receptor beta chain in context. A read error may be the cause here, since a much bigger clone is one base away. The data originate from a study of naive and memory T cell subsets. This sample's treatment: skin biopsy from PPD injection site in Mantoux-positive individual. Input was about 1 to 1,100 ng of DNase-treated total RNA without cell sorting. TCR cDNA received a 3' ligated oligonucleotide that carried a UMI. For blood and skin samples, reverse transcription used TCR alpha and beta constant primers. TCRdb recomputed calls from the UMI-ligation and nested PCR reads with MiXCR, one row per CDR3 protein. The sample consists of around 18,000 distinct CDR3 sequences, nearly 9.5% of them appearing once. Trimming took 1 base from V and 3 from J, leaving 13 bases between them. Germline V gene data show CDR1 as LGHDT and CDR2 as YNNKEL (reference sequence). CDR3 length: 15 amino acids.

The sequence was obtained from an adult in good health. The sample consisted of skin, taken from a tuberculin skin test site. This sequence joins TRBV3-1 and TRBJ2-7, with D tentatively TRBD2 (6 bases). In nucleotides, the CDR3 is TGTGCCAGCAGCCAAGTGGGGACTGCGGGCTACGAGCAGTACTTC. As protein: CASSQVGTAGYEQYF.